This T cell receptor (beta chain) was sequenced in a study of shared clonotypes between healthy human individuals. Whole-study context: CD4 naive cells filled three plates per donor, CD4 memory three, CD8 naive two and CD8 memory one.

This clone has a single count. Antigen specificity is unknown. Naive CD8 cells lacked CD45RO, underwent positive selection for CCR7 and left out terminally differentiated effector memory CD45RA+ cells. Study observations and caveats: Among donors, sharing of clonotypes was expected to be affected by sequencing depth. Generally, naive subsets came out with larger estimated richness than memory subsets.

In the authors' methods: ImmunoSEQ sequences covered only the junction and lacked quality scores; filtering therefore differed. Data came from immunoSEQ multiplex PCR; TCRdb stores just in-frame clones and leaves some out. V and J calls and clone size are as listed in that table; D and trimming were resolved from the DNA. The sample includes around 640,000 clones, 90% to 97% of them seen just once. The source is a woman in her thirties in good health. The material sequenced was naive CD8+ T cells sorted from blood.

The CDR3 protein is CASSLEAGAPWEQYF. The CDR3 coding sequence is TGCGCCAGCAGCTTGGAAGCGGGAGCCCCATGGGAGCAGTACTTC. The genes are TRBV5-1 and TRBJ2-7; 8 bases line up with TRBD2. The CDR3 has 15 residues. Germline CDR1 is SGHRS and CDR2 is YFSETQ. V trimming: 0 bases; J trimming: 7 bases; junction bases outside the gene matches: 9.